These 15 T cell receptor beta chains were sequenced from one sample in a study of blood T cell repertoires in COVID-19. The table came from immunoSEQ multiplex PCR; TCRdb's copy has only in-frame clones and leaves some out. The data hold some 200,000 clones, with around 82% observed a single time. Sequences were obtained from PBMCs or T cells enriched from blood (not recorded which). These receptors were taken from a man aged 35 to 55 who had recovered from COVID-19.

On this clone itself: This same CDR3 is encoded by further DNA sequences in the sample. The chain joins TRBV9 to TRBJ1-2; possible D gene TRBD1, 6 bases. The CDR3 loop spans 13 amino acids. In germline, CDR1 is SGDLS, CDR2 YYNGEE. Deletions cut 0 bases from V and 8 bases from J, with 11 bases between. The CDR3 nucleotides are TGTGCCAGCAGCGTAGAGGGGGGGCGCGGCTACACCTTC. This translates into CASSVEGGRGYTF.

The chain is built from TRBV28 and TRBJ2-3; 9 bases align to TRBD2. Trimming at V came to 3 bases and at J to 4 bases, leaving 8 bases not matched to a gene. The CDR3 loop spans 16 amino acids. Germline-derived CDR1 and CDR2 are MDHEN and SYDVKM. CDR3 sequence reads: CASSFFSGSVSDTQYF. The CDR3 bases are TGTGCCAGCAGTTTCTTTAGCGGGAGCGTCTCAGATACGCAGTATTTT.

This clone came up a few times. This rearrangement joins TRBV7-9 to TRBJ1-4; 7 bases align to TRBD1. This CDR3 contains 13 residues. Looked up from germline, CDR1 is SEHNR and CDR2 is FQNEAQ (reference sequence). V lost 1 base and J lost 7; bases outside the gene matches: 0. The CDR3 region is CASSLGDSEKLFF. CDR3 coding DNA: TGTGCCAGCAGCTTAGGGGACAGTGAAAAACTGTTTTTT.

The J gene is TRBJ1-4, the V gene TRBV7-2; no definite D call. Germline-derived CDR1 and CDR2 are SGHTA and FQGNSA. Trimming stripped 6 bases from V and 5 bases from J, with 13 bases between. The CDR3 is made up of 14 amino acids. This CDR3 is CASSQAITNEKLFF. The CDR3 coding sequence is TGTGCCAGCAGTCAGGCCATCACCAATGAAAAACTGTTTTTT.

CDR3: CASSEGSGAFGANVLTF. DNA of the CDR3: TGTGCCAGCAGTGAAGGGAGTGGCGCCTTCGGGGCCAACGTCCTGACTTTC. The chain carries TRBV2 and TRBJ2-6; no definite D call. This CDR3 has 17 residues. The germline V gene encodes CDR1 SNHLY and CDR2 FYNNEI. With 1 base removed from V and 4 bases from J, the gap between germline ends came to 14 bases.

The chain has TRBV5-1 and TRBJ2-1; 7 nucleotides align to TRBD1. CDR1 is SGHRS and CDR2 is YFSETQ in the germline V gene. This CDR3 has 15 amino acids. V was pared by 3 bases and J by 9 bases, with 12 bases of the junction left unmatched. This CDR3 reads CASSSHGQEDGEQFF. In DNA, the CDR3 is TGCGCCAGCAGCTCCCACGGACAGGAGGATGGTGAGCAGTTCTTC.

This clone turned up a few times. The chain links TRBV9 to TRBJ1-2, with a weak D call TRBD1 (5 bases). Trimming removed 7 bases from V and 1 base from J, with 11 bases in between. The CDR3 length is 13 residues. The germline CDR1 and CDR2 sequences are SGDLS and YYNGEE. CDR3 nucleotides: TGTGCCAGCCGCAACGGGGGTAACTATGGCTACACCTTC. It is translated as CASRNGGNYGYTF.

V gene TRBV28 combines with J gene TRBJ2-3, with 8 nucleotides matching TRBD2. Germline V lookup: CDR1 MDHEN, CDR2 SYDVKM. V was clipped by 4 bases and J by 1 base; unmatched bases: 4. This CDR3 is 15 amino acids long. The CDR3 nucleotides are TGTGCCAGCAGTTCCTCAGCGGGAGGCACAGATACGCAGTATTTT. As protein: CASSSSAGGTDTQYF.

The chain couples TRBV2 to TRBJ1-2; 7 positions match TRBD1. The junction had 10 bases not matched to a gene; V was cut back by 6 bases and J by 6 bases. This CDR3 has 14 residues. Looked up from germline, CDR1 is SNHLY and CDR2 is FYNNEI. The CDR3 bases are TGTGCCAGCAGGGAGACGGAGGGGGCTGATGGCTACACCTTC. This translates into CASRETEGADGYTF.

In the case of this clone: The same CDR3 also results from other DNA sequences found in this sample. The rearrangement joins TRBV3-1 (or the pseudogene TRBV3-2) to TRBJ1-5; D gene uncertain. This CDR3 spans 13 amino acids. Germline V gives CDR1 LGHDT, CDR2 YNNKEL (reference sequence). The V end lost 2 bases, the J end lost 4 bases, and 6 bases lay between the germline ends. The CDR3 spells CASSQSSNQPQHF. The CDR3 DNA reads as TGTGCCAGCAGCCAAAGCTCGAATCAGCCCCAGCATTTT.

A single count supports this clone. The V and J genes are TRBV7-2 and TRBJ2-1; TRBD2 agrees at 9 bases. Germline V gene data show CDR1 as SGHTA and CDR2 as FQGNSA. Trimming took 5 bases from V and 8 from J; bases not matched to a gene: 10. This CDR3 is 15 amino acids long. CDR3 region: CASSTNSGSIDEQFF. The CDR3 nucleotides read TGTGCCAGCAGCACGAATAGCGGGAGTATCGATGAGCAGTTCTTC.

The V call is TRBV5-8, the J call TRBJ1-3; the D gene is possibly TRBD1 (5 bases). Trimming left V 4 bases short and J 2 bases short, with 16 bases between. CDR1 and CDR2 from the germline V gene are SGHTS and YDEGEE. The CDR3 runs 16 residues. The CDR3 DNA follows: TGTGCCAGCAGCCCACGAACGGGGGAACCTGGAAACACCATATATTTT. Amino acids: CASSPRTGEPGNTIYF. The full variable domain, its missing parts supplied by reference TRBV5-8 and TRBJ1-3, is EAGVTQSPTHLIKTRGQQATLRCSPISGHTSVYWYQQALGLGLQFLLWYDEGEERNRGNFPPRFSGRQFPNYSSELNVNALELEDSALYLCASSPRTGEPGNTIYFGEGSWLTVV.

The V gene is TRBV3-1 (or the pseudogene TRBV3-2), the J gene TRBJ1-1; TRBD1 might be the D (5 bases). The CDR3 covers 12 residues. CDR1 LGHDT and CDR2 YNNKEL come from the germline V gene (reference sequence). Here the CDR3 reads CGSRAGNTEAFF. CDR3 DNA: TGTGGGTCCAGGGCAGGGAACACTGAAGCTTTCTTT.

This sequence joins TRBV5-4 and TRBJ2-7; TRBD2 matches 7 bases. CDR3 length equals 16 residues. J was trimmed by 2 bases and V by 3 bases; bases with no gene match: 11. Germline V gene sequence: CDR1 SGHNT, CDR2 YYREEE (reference sequence). CDR3 in amino acids: CASSSGPGGGPYEQYF. The CDR3 DNA is TGTGCCAGCAGCTCCGGCCCTGGGGGAGGGCCCTACGAGCAGTACTTC. The whole variable domain, remainder taken from reference TRBV5-4 and TRBJ2-7, is ETGVTQSPTHLIKTRGQQVTLRCSSQSGHNTVSWYQQALGQGPQFIFQYYREEENGRGNFPPRFSGLQFPNYSSELNVNALELDDSALYLCASSSGPGGGPYEQYFGPGTRLTVT.

Here the CDR3 DNA reads TGTGCCAGCAGTCTAGCGCTACCCTCCTACAATGAGCAGTTCTTC. This translates into CASSLALPSYNEQFF. The chain couples TRBV2 to TRBJ2-1; TRBD2 might be the D (6 bases). Trimming cost V 5 bases and J 0 bases, with 11 bases left between them. The CDR3 covers 15 residues. The germline CDR1 and CDR2 sequences are SNHLY and FYNNEI. Full variable domain (outside the CDR3, taken from reference TRBV2 and TRBJ2-1): EPEVTQTPSHQVTQMGQEVILRCVPISNHLYFYWYRQILGQKVEFLVSFYNNEISEKSEIFDDQFSVERPDGSNFTLKIRSTKLEDSAMYFCASSLALPSYNEQFFGPGTRLTVL.